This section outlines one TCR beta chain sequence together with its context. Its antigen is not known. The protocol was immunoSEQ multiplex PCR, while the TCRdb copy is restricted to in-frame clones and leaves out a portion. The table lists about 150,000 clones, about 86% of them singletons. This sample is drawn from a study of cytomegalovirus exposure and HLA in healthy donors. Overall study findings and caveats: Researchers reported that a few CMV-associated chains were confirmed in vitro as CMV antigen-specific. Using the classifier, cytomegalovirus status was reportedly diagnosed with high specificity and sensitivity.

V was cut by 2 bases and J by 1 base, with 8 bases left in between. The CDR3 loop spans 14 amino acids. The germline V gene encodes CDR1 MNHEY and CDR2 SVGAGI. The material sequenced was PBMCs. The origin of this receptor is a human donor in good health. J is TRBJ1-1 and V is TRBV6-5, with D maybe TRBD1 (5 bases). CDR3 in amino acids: CASSYARANTEAFF. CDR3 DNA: TGTGCCAGCAGTTACGCCAGGGCGAACACTGAAGCTTTCTTT.